Shown below are 22 T cell receptor beta chains from a single sample sequenced in a study of beta chain features in type 1 diabetes. Every isolated RNA sample was fully reverse transcribed, so sequencing captured expressed TCRB transcripts. Profiling relied on immunoSEQ multiplex PCR, and the TCRdb table lists in-frame clones only, not all of them. Of under 550,000 clones listed, 11% were seen once; the top ten hold about 0.045%. The sequenced material came from naive CD4+ T cells from blood. These receptors were obtained from a woman aged 18-29 years in good health.

This clone was detected a few times. V gene TRBV7-3 combines with J gene TRBJ2-3, with unresolved D. Per the germline V gene, CDR1 is SGHTA and CDR2 is FQGTGA. The germline V and J ends were trimmed by 0 bases and 5 bases, with 6 bases remaining between them. The CDR3 contains 13 residues. The DNA for the CDR3 is TGTGCCAGCAGCTTAACGTTTGGAGATACGCAGTATTTT. Residues: CASSLTFGDTQYF.

This clone was counted between two and nine times. In DNA form, the CDR3 reads TGCAGTGCCAGCGAGGACTATGGCTACACCTTC. Its translation: CSASEDYGYTF. The V call is TRBV20-1, the J call TRBJ1-2; D gene unclear. The CDR3 is 11 amino acids. With 6 bases removed from V and 3 bases from J, the gap between germline ends came to 8 bases. From germline, CDR1 is DFQATT and CDR2 SNEGSKA (reference sequence).

This clone was seen a few times. The CDR3 DNA follows: TGTGCCAGCAGGATAGTGGGTGAGCAGTTCTTC. Translating it yields CASRIVGEQFF. The chain combines TRBV2 with TRBJ2-1, with D unresolved. V was trimmed by 6 bases and J by 9 bases, leaving 9 bases between them. Germline loops: CDR1 SNHLY, CDR2 FYNNEI. The CDR3 consists of 11 residues.

The rearrangement joins TRBV30 to TRBJ2-1, with D tentatively TRBD1 or TRBD2 (5 bases each). V was trimmed by 6 bases and J by 6 bases, leaving 15 bases between them. The CDR3 loop spans 13 amino acids. The germline V gene has CDR1 GTSNPN and CDR2 SVGIG (reference sequence). The CDR3 DNA reads as TGTGCCTGCGGGACGACAAGTGCCAATGAGCAGTTCTTC. Residues: CACGTTSANEQFF.

The chain employs TRBV19 and TRBJ1-2; a weak D match, TRBD1 (5 bases). V lost 5 bases to trimming and J lost 8 bases, with 9 bases between them. This CDR3 has 11 residues. Germline values: CDR1 LNHDA, CDR2 SQIVND (reference sequence). The CDR3 nucleotides are TGTGCCAGTAGTCTGAGGGGAGGCTACACCTTC. Protein sequence: CASSLRGGYTF. The full variable domain, its missing parts supplied by reference TRBV19 and TRBJ1-2, is DGGITQSPKYLFRKEGQNVTLSCEQNLNHDAMYWYRQDPGQGLRLIYYSQIVNDFQKGDIAEGYSVSREKKESFPLTVTSAQKNPTAFYLCASSLRGGYTFGSGTRLTVV.

This clone came up a few times. V gene TRBV11-2 combines with J gene TRBJ2-3; D might be TRBD1 or TRBD2, each matching 5 bases. The CDR3 length is 13 residues. Germline V gene lookup returns CDR1 SGHAT and CDR2 FQNNGV. Deletions cut 5 bases from V and 9 bases from J, with 15 bases between. In DNA form, the CDR3 reads TGTGCCAGCAGCCCGGCAGGGCCTAGCACGCAGTATTTT. Its translation: CASSPAGPSTQYF.

This clone was seen a handful of times. The rearrangement links TRBV2 to TRBJ2-7; D remains unclear. V gave up 10 bases and J gave up 3 bases, with 13 bases separating them. There are 12 residues in the CDR3. The germline V gene encodes CDR1 SNHLY and CDR2 FYNNEI. CDR3 bases: TGTGCCACCCGGCCCGATAGCTACGAGCAGTACGTC. Translating gives CATRPDSYEQYV.

This clone was detected ten times or more. The V call is TRBV30, the J call TRBJ1-1; D ambiguous. There are 14 residues in the CDR3. Trimming pared 0 bases from V and 3 bases from J, leaving 11 bases between. CDR1 and CDR2 from the germline V gene are GTSNPN and SVGIG (reference sequence). Here the CDR3 DNA reads TGTGCCTGGAGTGTGGAACTGTGGGACACTGAAGCTTTCTTT. Its translation: CAWSVELWDTEAFF.

This chain joins TRBV27 and TRBJ2-7; 10 positions match TRBD2. J was trimmed by 4 bases and V by 5 bases; bases with no gene match: 14. The CDR3 is 17 residues long. Germline V CDR1 and CDR2: MNHEY, SMNVEV (reference sequence). In DNA, the CDR3 is TGTGCCAGCAGTCCGCAACCCCTAGCGGGAGTCACTTACGAGCAGTACTTC. Translation gives CASSPQPLAGVTYEQYF.

This clone was found a few times. V is TRBV9 and J is TRBJ2-5; D gene ambiguous. Germline CDR1 and CDR2: SGDLS and YYNGEE. The CDR3 consists of 13 residues. V dropped 1 base and J dropped 2 bases, with 6 bases sitting between them. CDR3: CASSVNPQETQYF. The CDR3 coding sequence is TGTGCCAGCAGCGTAAACCCTCAAGAGACCCAGTACTTC.

CDR3 residues: CASSPNSAANYGYTF. The CDR3 DNA reads TGTGCCAGTAGCCCGAACTCGGCAGCTAACTATGGCTACACCTTC. V usage is TRBV19 and J usage is TRBJ1-2, with D hard to call. This CDR3 is 15 amino acids long. Per the germline V gene, CDR1 is LNHDA and CDR2 is SQIVND (reference sequence). Trimming left V 6 bases short and J 0 bases short, with 14 bases between.

V is TRBV9 and J is TRBJ2-3; the D call may be TRBD1 or TRBD2 (5 bases each). Trimming took 0 bases from V and 4 from J, leaving 6 bases between them. Germline CDR1 reads SGDLS; CDR2 reads YYNGEE. This CDR3 is built from 13 residues. The CDR3 spells CASSVGGADTQYF. The CDR3 DNA reads as TGTGCCAGCAGCGTAGGAGGGGCAGATACGCAGTATTTT. Full variable domain (rest looked up from reference TRBV9 and TRBJ2-3): DSGVTQTPKHLITATGQRVTLRCSPRSGDLSVYWYQQSLDQGLQFLIQYYNGEERAKGNILERFSAQQFPDLHSELNLSSLELGDSALYFCASSVGGADTQYFGPGTRLTVL.

The genes are TRBV27 and TRBJ1-2; D possibly corresponds to TRBD1 (6 bases). The CDR3 runs to 14 residues. Per germline, CDR1 MNHEY and CDR2 SMNVEV (reference sequence). Trimming took off 3 bases at V and 4 bases at J, with 12 bases between the two ends. CDR3 bases: TGTGCCAGCAGTTTCTCCGCAGGGGCCTATGGCTACACCTTC. Amino acid sequence: CASSFSAGAYGYTF.

The CDR3 region is CASSHPGTSGTDTQYF. The CDR3 DNA is TGTGCCAGCAGTCATCCCGGGACTAGCGGCACAGATACGCAGTATTTT. The J gene is TRBJ2-3, the V gene TRBV9; 10 positions match TRBD2. The V gene's germline CDR1 is SGDLS and CDR2 YYNGEE. V dropped 5 bases and J dropped 1; count of bases not matched to a gene: 7. This CDR3 spans 16 amino acids.

The chain links TRBV5-1 to TRBJ2-3, with D unclear. V lost 4 bases and J lost 6, with 9 bases in between. Germline CDR1 and CDR2: SGHRS and YFSETQ. The CDR3 is made up of 12 amino acids. The CDR3 DNA is TGCGCCAGCAGCCAACCCGGTGATACGCAGTATTTT. Translating it yields CASSQPGDTQYF. Complete variable domain (other parts from reference TRBV5-1 and TRBJ2-3): KAGVTQTPRYLIKTRGQQVTLSCSPISGHRSVSWYQQTPGQGLQFLFEYFSETQRNKGNFPGRFSGRQFSNSRSEMNVSTLELGDSALYLCASSQPGDTQYFGPGTRLTVL.

The rearrangement links TRBV5-1 to TRBJ1-2, with a possible D match to TRBD1 (6 bases). The CDR3 extends over 12 amino acids. Trimming cost V 3 bases and J 4 bases, with 7 bases left between them. Germline V gives CDR1 SGHRS, CDR2 YFSETQ. CDR3 DNA sequence: TGCGCCAGCAGCTGGGACACCTATGGCTACACCTTC. Protein: CASSWDTYGYTF.

This clone has just a few counts. The V call is TRBV27, the J call TRBJ2-3, with 9 bases lining up with TRBD1. The CDR3 contains 16 residues. V shed 4 bases, J shed 2 bases, and the junction held 7 bases outside the gene matches. Germline V lookup: CDR1 MNHEY, CDR2 SMNVEV (reference sequence). CDR3 sequence reads: CASSSGTGKFTDTQYF. Written as DNA, the CDR3 is TGTGCCAGCAGTTCCGGGACAGGGAAATTCACAGATACGCAGTATTTT.

There are a few counts of this clone. This chain connects TRBV7-2 to TRBJ2-1, with 9 bases identical to TRBD2. CDR1 is SGHTA and CDR2 is FQGNSA in the germline V gene. The CDR3 extends over 17 amino acids. The V and J ends lost 1 base and 5 bases, in that order; junction bases with no gene match: 9. The CDR3 protein is CASSLGGSSGAHNEQFF. The CDR3 DNA reads TGTGCCAGCAGCTTAGGCGGGTCTAGCGGGGCCCACAATGAGCAGTTCTTC.

The CDR3 loop reads CASSFTGQAGSIQYF. The DNA for the CDR3 is TGTGCCAGCAGTTTTACGGGACAGGCGGGGAGCATTCAGTACTTC. V usage is TRBV6-6 and J usage is TRBJ2-4, with 8 bases lining up with TRBD1. J gave up 9 bases and V 4 bases, and 11 bases lay outside the gene matches. CDR1 and CDR2 (germline): MNHNY, SVGAGI (reference sequence). The CDR3 extends over 15 amino acids.

In its sample, this clone was seen a few times. This sequence joins TRBV5-4 and TRBJ2-3; TRBD2 matches at 7 bases. The CDR3 has 15 amino acids. Germline V gene sequence: CDR1 SGHNT, CDR2 YYREEE (reference sequence). V shed 4 bases and J 5 bases; nucleotides not matched to a gene: 10. The CDR3 DNA sequence: TGTGCCAGCAGCCCCGGACTAGGGGCTGTAGATACGCAGTATTTT. It codes for CASSPGLGAVDTQYF.

This rearrangement joins TRBV5-4 to TRBJ2-1; TRBD2 matches at 13 bases. Germline V gives CDR1 SGHNT, CDR2 YYREEE (reference sequence). The length of the CDR3 is 15 residues. J gave up 7 bases and V 3 bases, and 4 bases lay outside the gene matches. CDR3 DNA sequence: TGTGCCAGCAGCTCGCCGACTAGCGGGGGGAATGAGCAGTTCTTC. Translating it yields CASSSPTSGGNEQFF.

This clone was seen more than once but under ten times. The V call is TRBV28, the J call TRBJ2-5; D gene uncertain. Germline V lookup: CDR1 MDHEN, CDR2 SYDVKM. V lost 2 bases to trimming and J lost 4 bases, with 8 bases between them. The CDR3 runs to 13 residues. CDR3 in amino acids: CASSLRRLETQYF. As DNA, the CDR3 is TGTGCCAGCAGTTTAAGGCGGCTAGAGACCCAGTACTTC.